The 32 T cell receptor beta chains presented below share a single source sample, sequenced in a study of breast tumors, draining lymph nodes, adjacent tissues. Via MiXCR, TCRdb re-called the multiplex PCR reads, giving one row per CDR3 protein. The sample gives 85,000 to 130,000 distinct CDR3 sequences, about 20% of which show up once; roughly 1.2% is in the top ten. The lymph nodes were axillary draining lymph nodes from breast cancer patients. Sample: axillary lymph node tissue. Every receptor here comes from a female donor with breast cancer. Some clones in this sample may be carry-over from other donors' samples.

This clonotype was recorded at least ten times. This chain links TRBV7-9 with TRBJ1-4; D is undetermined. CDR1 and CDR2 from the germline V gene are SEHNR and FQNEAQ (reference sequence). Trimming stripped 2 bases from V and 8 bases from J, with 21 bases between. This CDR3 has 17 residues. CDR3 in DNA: TGTGCCAGCAGCTTAAGCTGGCGGGGTTCGAATCGGGAAAAACTGTTTTTT. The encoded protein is CASSLSWRGSNREKLFF.

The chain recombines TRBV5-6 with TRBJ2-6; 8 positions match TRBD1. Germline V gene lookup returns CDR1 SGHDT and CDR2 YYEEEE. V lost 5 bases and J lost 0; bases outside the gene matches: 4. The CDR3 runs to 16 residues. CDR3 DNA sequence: TGTGCCAGCAGATCGGACAGGGTCTCTGGGGCCAACGTCCTGACTTTC. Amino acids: CASRSDRVSGANVLTF.

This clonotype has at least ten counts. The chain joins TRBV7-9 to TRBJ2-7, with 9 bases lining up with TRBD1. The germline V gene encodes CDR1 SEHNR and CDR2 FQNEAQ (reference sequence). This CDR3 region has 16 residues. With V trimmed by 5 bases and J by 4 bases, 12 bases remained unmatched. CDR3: CASSQITGTGQYEQYF. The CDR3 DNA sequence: TGTGCCAGCAGCCAAATAACCGGGACAGGGCAGTACGAGCAGTACTTC.

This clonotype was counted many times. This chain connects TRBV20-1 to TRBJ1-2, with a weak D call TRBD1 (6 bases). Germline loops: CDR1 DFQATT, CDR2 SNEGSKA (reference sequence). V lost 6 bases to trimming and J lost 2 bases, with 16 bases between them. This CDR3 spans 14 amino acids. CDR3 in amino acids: CSAPGGGTNYGYTF. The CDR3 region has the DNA TGCAGTGCCCCCGGGGGTGGGACAAACTATGGCTACACCTTC.

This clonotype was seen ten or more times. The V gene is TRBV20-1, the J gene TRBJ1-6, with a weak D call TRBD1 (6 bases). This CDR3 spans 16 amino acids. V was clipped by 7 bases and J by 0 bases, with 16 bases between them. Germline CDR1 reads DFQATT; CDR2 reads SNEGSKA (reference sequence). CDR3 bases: TGCAGTGGCATACAGGGTTTTTACTCCTATAATTCACCCCTCCACTTT. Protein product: CSGIQGFYSYNSPLHF.

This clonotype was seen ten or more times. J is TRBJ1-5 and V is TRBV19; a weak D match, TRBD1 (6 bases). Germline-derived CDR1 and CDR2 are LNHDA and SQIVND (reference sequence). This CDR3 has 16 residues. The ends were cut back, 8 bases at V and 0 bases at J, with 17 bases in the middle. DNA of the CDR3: TGTGCCAGTCACAAGGGGGGACGTGATAGCAATCAGCCCCAGCATTTT. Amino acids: CASHKGGRDSNQPQHF.

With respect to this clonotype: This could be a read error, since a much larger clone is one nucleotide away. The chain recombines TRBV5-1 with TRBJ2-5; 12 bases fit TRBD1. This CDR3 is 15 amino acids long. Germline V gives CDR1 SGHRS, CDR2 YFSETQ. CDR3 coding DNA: TGCACCAGCAGCTCCGGGACAGGGGGCTGGGAGACCCAGTACTTC. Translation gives CTSSSGTGGWETQYF.

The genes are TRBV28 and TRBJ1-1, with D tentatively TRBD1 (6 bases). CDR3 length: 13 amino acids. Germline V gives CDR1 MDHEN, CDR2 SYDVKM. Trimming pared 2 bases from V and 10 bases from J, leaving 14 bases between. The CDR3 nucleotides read TGTGCCAGCAGTTTAAATGGGGGACAAGGAGCTTTCTTT. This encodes CASSLNGGQGAFF.

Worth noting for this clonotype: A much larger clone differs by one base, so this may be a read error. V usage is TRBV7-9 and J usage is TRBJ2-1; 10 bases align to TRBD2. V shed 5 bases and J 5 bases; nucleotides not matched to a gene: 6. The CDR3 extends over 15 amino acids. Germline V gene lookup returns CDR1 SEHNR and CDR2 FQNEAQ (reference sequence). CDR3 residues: CASSLSGGGHNEQFF. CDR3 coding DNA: TGTGCCAGCAGCCTAAGCGGGGGGGGACACAATGAGCAGTTCTTC.

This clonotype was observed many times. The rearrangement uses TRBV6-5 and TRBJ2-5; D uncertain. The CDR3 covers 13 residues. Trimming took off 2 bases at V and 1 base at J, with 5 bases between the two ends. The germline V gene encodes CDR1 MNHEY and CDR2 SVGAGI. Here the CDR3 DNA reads TGTGCCAGCAGTTACGCCTTCCAAGAGACCCAGTACTTC. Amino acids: CASSYAFQETQYF.

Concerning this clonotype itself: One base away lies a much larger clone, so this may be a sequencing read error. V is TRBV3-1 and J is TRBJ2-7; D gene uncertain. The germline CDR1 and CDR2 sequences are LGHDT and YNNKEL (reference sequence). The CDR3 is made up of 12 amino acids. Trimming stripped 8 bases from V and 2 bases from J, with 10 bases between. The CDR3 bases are TGTGCCAGCGGTCAGAGTCCCTACGAGCAGTACTTC. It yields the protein CASGQSPYEQYF.

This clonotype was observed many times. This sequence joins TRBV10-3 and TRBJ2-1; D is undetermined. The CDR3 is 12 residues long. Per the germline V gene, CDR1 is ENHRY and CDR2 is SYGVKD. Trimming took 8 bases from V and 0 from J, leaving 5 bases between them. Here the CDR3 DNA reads TGTGCCATCGAAAGCTCCTACAATGAGCAGTTCTTC. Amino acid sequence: CAIESSYNEQFF.

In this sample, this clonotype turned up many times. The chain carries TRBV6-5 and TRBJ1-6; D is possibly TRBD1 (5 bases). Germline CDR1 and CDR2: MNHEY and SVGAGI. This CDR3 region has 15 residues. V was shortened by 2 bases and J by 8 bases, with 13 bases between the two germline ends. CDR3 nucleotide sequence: TGTGCCAGCAGTTACACCCCGGGGGGGGATTCACCCCTCCACTTT. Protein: CASSYTPGGDSPLHF.

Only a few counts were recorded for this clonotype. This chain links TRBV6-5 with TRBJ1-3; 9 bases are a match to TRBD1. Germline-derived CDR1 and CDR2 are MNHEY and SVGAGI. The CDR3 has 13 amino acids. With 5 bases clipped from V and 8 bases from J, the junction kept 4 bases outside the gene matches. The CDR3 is CASSPDRGYTIYF. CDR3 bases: TGTGCCAGCAGTCCGGACAGGGGTTACACCATATATTTT.

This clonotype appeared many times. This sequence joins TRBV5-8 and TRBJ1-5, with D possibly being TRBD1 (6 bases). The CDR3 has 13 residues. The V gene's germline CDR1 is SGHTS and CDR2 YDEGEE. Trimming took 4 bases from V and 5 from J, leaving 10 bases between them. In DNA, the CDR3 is TGTGCCAGCAGCCAGGACAGCGATCAGCCCCAGCATTTT. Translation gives CASSQDSDQPQHF.

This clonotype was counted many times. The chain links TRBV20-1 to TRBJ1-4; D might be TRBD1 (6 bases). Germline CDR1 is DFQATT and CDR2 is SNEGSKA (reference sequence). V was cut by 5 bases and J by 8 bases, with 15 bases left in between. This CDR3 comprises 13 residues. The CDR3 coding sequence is TGCAGTGCTGGGGGGGCGCCTTGGGAAAAACTGTTTTTT. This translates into CSAGGAPWEKLFF.

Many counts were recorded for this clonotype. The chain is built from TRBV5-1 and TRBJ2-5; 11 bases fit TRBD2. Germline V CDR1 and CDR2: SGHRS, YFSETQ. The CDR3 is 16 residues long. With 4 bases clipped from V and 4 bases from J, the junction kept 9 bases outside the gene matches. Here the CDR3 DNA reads TGCGCCAGCAGCCCCCGTGGAACTAGCGGGAGAGAGACCCAGTACTTC. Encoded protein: CASSPRGTSGRETQYF.

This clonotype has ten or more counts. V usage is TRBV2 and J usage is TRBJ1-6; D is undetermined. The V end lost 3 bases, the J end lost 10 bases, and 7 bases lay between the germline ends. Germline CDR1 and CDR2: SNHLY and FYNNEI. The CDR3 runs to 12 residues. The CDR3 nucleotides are TGTGCCAGCAGTGAGATCGAATCACCCCTCCACTTT. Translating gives CASSEIESPLHF.

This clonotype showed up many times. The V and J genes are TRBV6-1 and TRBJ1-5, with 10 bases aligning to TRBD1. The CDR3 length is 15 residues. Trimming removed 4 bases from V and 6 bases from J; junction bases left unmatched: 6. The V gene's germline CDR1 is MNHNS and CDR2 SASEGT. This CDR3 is CASSGARQGAQPQHF. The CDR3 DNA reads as TGTGCCAGCAGTGGGGCGCGACAGGGGGCTCAGCCCCAGCATTTT.

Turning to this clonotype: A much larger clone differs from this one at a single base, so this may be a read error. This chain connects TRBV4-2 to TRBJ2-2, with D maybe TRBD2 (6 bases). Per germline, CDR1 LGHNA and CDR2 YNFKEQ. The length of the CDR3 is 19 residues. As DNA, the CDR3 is TGTGCCAGCAGCCAACCCGACGGGTATTGGGGGGTCGGCACCGGGGGGCTGTTTTTT. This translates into CASSQPDGYWGVGTGGLFF.

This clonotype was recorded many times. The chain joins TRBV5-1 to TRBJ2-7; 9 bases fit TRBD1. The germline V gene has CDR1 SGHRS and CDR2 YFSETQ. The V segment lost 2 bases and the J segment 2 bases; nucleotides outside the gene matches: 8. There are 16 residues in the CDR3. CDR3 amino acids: CASSFFTGQGPYEQYF. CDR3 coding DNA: TGCGCCAGCAGCTTTTTTACGGGACAGGGACCCTACGAGCAGTACTTC. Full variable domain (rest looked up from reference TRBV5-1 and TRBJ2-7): KAGVTQTPRYLIKTRGQQVTLSCSPISGHRSVSWYQQTPGQGLQFLFEYFSETQRNKGNFPGRFSGRQFSNSRSEMNVSTLELGDSALYLCASSFFTGQGPYEQYFGPGTRLTVT.

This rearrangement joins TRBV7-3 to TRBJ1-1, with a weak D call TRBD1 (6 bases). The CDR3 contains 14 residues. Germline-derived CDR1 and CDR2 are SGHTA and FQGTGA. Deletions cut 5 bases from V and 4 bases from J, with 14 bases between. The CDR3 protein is CASSKTGGSTEAFF. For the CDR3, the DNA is TGTGCCAGCAGCAAGACAGGCGGGAGCACTGAAGCTTTCTTT.

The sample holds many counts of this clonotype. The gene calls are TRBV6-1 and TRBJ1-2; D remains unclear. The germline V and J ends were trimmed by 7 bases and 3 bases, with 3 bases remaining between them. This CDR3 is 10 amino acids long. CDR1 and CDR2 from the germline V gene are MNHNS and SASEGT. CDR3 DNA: TGTGCCAGCATCGACTATGGCTACACCTTC. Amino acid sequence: CASIDYGYTF.

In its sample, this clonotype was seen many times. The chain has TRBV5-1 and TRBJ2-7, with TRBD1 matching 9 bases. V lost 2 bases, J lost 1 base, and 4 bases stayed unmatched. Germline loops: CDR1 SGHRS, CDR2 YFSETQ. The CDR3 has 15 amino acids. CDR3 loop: CASSLGGQGSYEQYF. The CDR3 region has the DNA TGCGCCAGCAGCTTAGGAGGACAGGGGTCCTACGAGCAGTACTTC.

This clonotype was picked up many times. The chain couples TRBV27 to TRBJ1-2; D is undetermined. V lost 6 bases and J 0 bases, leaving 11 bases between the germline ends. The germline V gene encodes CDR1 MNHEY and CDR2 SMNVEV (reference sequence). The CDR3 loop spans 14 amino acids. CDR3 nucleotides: TGTGCCAGCAGACCCGGAACTACTAACTATGGCTACACCTTC. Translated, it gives CASRPGTTNYGYTF.

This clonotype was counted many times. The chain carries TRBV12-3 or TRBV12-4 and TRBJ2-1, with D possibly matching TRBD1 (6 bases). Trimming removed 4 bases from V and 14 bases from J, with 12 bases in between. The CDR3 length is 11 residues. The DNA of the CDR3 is TGTGCCAGCAGTTCCAGGGGTCGAAAGTTCTTC. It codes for CASSSRGRKFF.

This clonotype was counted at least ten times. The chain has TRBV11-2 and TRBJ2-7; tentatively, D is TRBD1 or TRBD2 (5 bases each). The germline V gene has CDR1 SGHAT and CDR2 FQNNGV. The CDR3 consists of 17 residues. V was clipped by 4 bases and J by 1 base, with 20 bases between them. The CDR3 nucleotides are TGTGCCAGCAGCTCCCTGAGGGGAATTCACGGGTCCTACGAGCAGTACTTC. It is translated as CASSSLRGIHGSYEQYF. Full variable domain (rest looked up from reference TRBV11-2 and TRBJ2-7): EAGVAQSPRYKIIEKRQSVAFWCNPISGHATLYWYQQILGQGPKLLIQFQNNGVVDDSQLPKDRFSAERLKGVDSTLKIQPAKLEDSAVYLCASSSLRGIHGSYEQYFGPGTRLTVT.

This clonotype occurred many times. The CDR3 is CAGRETAGELFF. CDR3 DNA: TGTGCCGGCAGGGAAACCGCCGGGGAGCTGTTTTTT. V usage is TRBV10-3 and J usage is TRBJ2-2; TRBD1 might be the D (5 bases). The germline V gene has CDR1 ENHRY and CDR2 SYGVKD. The CDR3 consists of 12 residues. The V gene lost 11 bases and the J gene lost 6 bases, with 13 bases spanning the gap.

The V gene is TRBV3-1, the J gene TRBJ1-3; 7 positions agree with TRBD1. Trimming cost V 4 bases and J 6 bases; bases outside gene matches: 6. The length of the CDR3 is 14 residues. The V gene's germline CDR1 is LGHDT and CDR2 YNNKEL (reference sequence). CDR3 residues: CASSPRGQPNTIYF. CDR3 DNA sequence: TGTGCCAGCAGCCCCCGGGGACAGCCAAACACCATATATTTT. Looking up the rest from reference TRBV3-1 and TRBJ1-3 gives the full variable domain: DTAVSQTPKYLVTQMGNDKSIKCEQNLGHDTMYWYKQDSKKFLKIMFSYNNKELIINETVPNRFSPKSPDKAHLNLHINSLELGDSAVYFCASSPRGQPNTIYFGEGSWLTVV.

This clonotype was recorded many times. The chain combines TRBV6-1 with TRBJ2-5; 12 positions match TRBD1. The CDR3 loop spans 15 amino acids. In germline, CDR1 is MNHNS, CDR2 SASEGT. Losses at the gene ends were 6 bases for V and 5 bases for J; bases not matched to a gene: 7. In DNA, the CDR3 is TGTGCCAGCAGAAAGGGACAGGGGGCTCGCGAGACCCAGTACTTC. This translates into CASRKGQGARETQYF.

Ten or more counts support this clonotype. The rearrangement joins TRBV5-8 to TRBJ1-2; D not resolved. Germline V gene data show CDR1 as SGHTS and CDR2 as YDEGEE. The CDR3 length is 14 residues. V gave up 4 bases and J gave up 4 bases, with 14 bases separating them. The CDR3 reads CASSAPMGGYGYTF. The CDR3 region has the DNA TGTGCCAGCAGCGCCCCAATGGGTGGCTATGGCTACACCTTC.

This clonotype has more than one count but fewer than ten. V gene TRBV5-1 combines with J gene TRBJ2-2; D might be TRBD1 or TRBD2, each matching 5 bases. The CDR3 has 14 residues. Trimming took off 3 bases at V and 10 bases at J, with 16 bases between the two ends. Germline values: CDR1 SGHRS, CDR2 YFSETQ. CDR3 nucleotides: TGCGCCAGCAGCTCCGGGGCAGGGATCGAGGAGCTGTTTTTT. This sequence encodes CASSSGAGIEELFF.